This T cell receptor beta chain was identified in a study of CXCR3-negative and CXCR3-positive naive CD8 T cells. As concerns this clonotype: Its antigen is unidentified.

Germline V gene lookup returns CDR1 SEHNR and CDR2 FQNEAQ (reference sequence). The CDR3 totals 14 residues. General study points: TRB CDR3 properties served as the basis for inferring TCR strength, and surface CD5 was comparable between naive subsets. The TRB CDR3s that CXCR3-positive naive cells carried were more hydrophobic than those of CXCR3-negative naive cells.

Libraries of TRB cDNA were made by 5' RACE and carried UMIs. TCRdb reanalyzed the 5' RACE reads, giving one entry per CDR3 protein sequence and no DNA. Recorded for this sample: about 110,000 distinct CDR3 sequences. V gene TRBV7-9 combines with J gene TRBJ2-3; as DNA is missing, the TRBD1 call by TCRdb cannot be tested. The clonotype originates from a human donor in good health. Some clones in this sample may be carry-over from other donors' samples. The sequencing input was naive CXCR3+ CD8+ T cells from blood. Subset indicated: CD45RO-CCR7+CD27+CD95- naive CD8+ T cells expressing CXCR3 (TNR3+). The CDR3 loop reads CASRGQGNTDTQYF.